These T cell receptor beta chains were read from a single sample in a study of T cell responses to AZD1222 COVID-19 vaccine. Profiling relied on immunoSEQ multiplex PCR, and the TCRdb table lists in-frame clones only, not all of them. This table has some 65,000 clones, 75% to 85% appearing once. Source: peripheral blood, taken on day 0 of MenACWY control vaccination. Every receptor here comes from an adult in good health. Both conserved end residues are part of each CDR3. D genes are given only for firm matches. The size entry is marked missing in some rows and otherwise reads once, few, many or a size class.

D	J	V	size	DNA	CDR3
.	TRBJ2-3	TRBV9	few	TGTGCCAGCAGCGTAGAGGGACATAGCACAGATACGCAGTATTTT	CASSVEGHSTDTQYF
.	TRBJ1-2	TRBV19	few	TGTGCCAGTAGTATAGATTCTACAGGGCGTTCCGGCTACACCTTC	CASSIDSTGRSGYTF
.	TRBJ2-7	TRBV29-1	.	TGCAGCGTTGAAGTGTCTGGTTTCGGCGAGCAGTACTTC	CSVEVSGFGEQYF
TRBD1	TRBJ1-2	TRBV2	.	TGTGCCAGCCCGACAGGGGTCGATGGCTACACCTTC	CASPTGVDGYTF
.	TRBJ1-4	TRBV3-1/TRBV3-2	.	TGTGCCAGCAGCCAAGGTTGGGGGAATGAAAAACTGTTTTTT	CASSQGWGNEKLFF
TRBD1	TRBJ2-7	TRBV5-1	.	TGCGCCAGCAGCTTGGAGGGGGCGTTCTACGAGCAGTACTTC	CASSLEGAFYEQYF
TRBD1	TRBJ1-5	TRBV30	.	TGTGCCTGGAGTCGATCTCGGACAGGGGAGCAGCCCCAGCATTTT	CAWSRSRTGEQPQHF
.	TRBJ1-5	TRBV6-1	.	TGTGCCAGCAGTGAATTGGGCCTAGGAAATCAGCCCCAGCATTTT	CASSELGLGNQPQHF
TRBD1	TRBJ2-1	TRBV5-1	.	TGCGCCAGCAGCCAAATACCGGGACAGGGATATAATGAGCAGTTCTTC	CASSQIPGQGYNEQFF
.	TRBJ2-7	TRBV30	few	TGTGCCTGGAGTAAGGCATCCTACGAGCAGTACTTC	CAWSKASYEQYF
TRBD1	TRBJ2-3	TRBV30	.	TGTGCCTGGGGGACAGAGGATACGCAGTATTTT	CAWGTEDTQYF
.	TRBJ1-2	TRBV12-3/TRBV12-4	.	TGTGCCAGCAGCCCCCGGGTGGGGGATGGCTACACCTTC	CASSPRVGDGYTF
.	TRBJ1-1	TRBV6-5	.	TGTGCCAGCAGGGGAGGAGACGAGGCTTTCTTT	CASRGGDEAFF
.	TRBJ1-2	TRBV5-6	.	TGTGCCAGCAGCTTGGCTGAGCTAAGTCCCGGAGTCTATGGCTACACCTTC	CASSLAELSPGVYGYTF
.	TRBJ2-1	TRBV7-2	.	TGTGCCAGCAGCCCGCAGGGGGGGGGCCCTCCCTACAATGAGCAGTTCTTC	CASSPQGGGPPYNEQFF
.	TRBJ1-5	TRBV21-1	.	TGTAACAGGGGACGGACCCAAGATAGCAATCAGCCCCAGCATTTT	CNRGRTQDSNQPQHF
TRBD1	TRBJ1-2	TRBV7-2	.	TGTGCCAGCAGCTTAGATACAGGGGAAAGAGGCTACACCTTC	CASSLDTGERGYTF
.	TRBJ1-5	TRBV6-1	.	TGTGCCAGCAGTGAAAGAGAGCCCCAGCATTTT	CASSEREPQHF
.	TRBJ2-1	TRBV30	.	TGTGCCTGGAGGGGACGTAACAATGAGCAGTTCTTC	CAWRGRNNEQFF
TRBD1	TRBJ1-2	TRBV28	.	TGTGCCAGCAGCCCTTCCGGGACAGGGGGCAGTAGGTATGGCTACACCTTC	CASSPSGTGGSRYGYTF
TRBD1	TRBJ1-3	TRBV5-6	once	TGTGCCAGCAGCTACGGACAGGCTGGAAACACCATATATTTT	CASSYGQAGNTIYF
.	TRBJ1-6	TRBV28	.	TGTGCCAGCAGTGCCGTCGACCCTTCGGGTAATTCACCCCTCCACTTT	CASSAVDPSGNSPLHF
.	TRBJ1-5	TRBV4-1	.	TGCGCCAGCAGCCAAGATCTTGACGGAGATCAGCCCCAGCATTTT	CASSQDLDGDQPQHF
TRBD2	TRBJ2-3	TRBV11-2	.	TGTGCCAGCAGCTTTTTTAGCGGGGGGTACGGAGATACGCAGTATTTT	CASSFFSGGYGDTQYF
.	TRBJ1-4	TRBV12-5	.	TGTGCTAGTGGTTTGGTTGGGGATGGGGGCGAAAAACTGTTTTTT	CASGLVGDGGEKLFF
TRBD1	TRBJ1-4	TRBV14	.	TGTGCCAGCAGCCCCAGGGGGCTGCCTAATGAAAAACTGTTTTTT	CASSPRGLPNEKLFF
.	TRBJ1-6	TRBV7-3	many	TGTGCCAGCAGTCTAGCAGCCTCGTCACCCCTCCACTTT	CASSLAASSPLHF
.	TRBJ2-2	TRBV6-5	.	TGTGCCAGCAGATCATCCGGGAACACCGGGGAGCTGTTTTTT	CASRSSGNTGELFF